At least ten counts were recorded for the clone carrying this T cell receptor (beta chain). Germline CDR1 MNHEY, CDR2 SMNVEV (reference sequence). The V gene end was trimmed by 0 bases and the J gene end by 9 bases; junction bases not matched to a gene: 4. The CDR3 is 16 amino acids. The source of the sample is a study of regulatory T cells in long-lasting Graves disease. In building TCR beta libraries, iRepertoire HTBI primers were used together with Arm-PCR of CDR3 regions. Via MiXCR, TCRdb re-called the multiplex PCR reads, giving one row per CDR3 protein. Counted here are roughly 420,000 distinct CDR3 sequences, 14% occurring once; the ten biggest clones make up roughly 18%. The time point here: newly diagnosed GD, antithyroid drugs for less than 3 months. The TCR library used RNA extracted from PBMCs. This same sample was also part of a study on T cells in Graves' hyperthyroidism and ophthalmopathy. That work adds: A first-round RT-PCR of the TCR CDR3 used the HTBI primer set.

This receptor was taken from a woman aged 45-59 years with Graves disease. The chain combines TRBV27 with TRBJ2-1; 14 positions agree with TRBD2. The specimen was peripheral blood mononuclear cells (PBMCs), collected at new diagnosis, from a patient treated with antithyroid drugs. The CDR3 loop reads CASSLSLGLAGGEQFF. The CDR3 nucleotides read TGTGCCAGCAGTTTATCGTTAGGACTAGCGGGAGGTGAGCAGTTCTTC.